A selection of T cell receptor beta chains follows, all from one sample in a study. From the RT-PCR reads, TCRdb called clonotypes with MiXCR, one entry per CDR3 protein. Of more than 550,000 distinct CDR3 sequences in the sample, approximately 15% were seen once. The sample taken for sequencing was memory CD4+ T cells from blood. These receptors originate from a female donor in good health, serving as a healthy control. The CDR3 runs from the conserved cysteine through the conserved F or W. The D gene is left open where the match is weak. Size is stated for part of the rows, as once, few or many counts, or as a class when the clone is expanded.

TGTGCCAGCAGTGCCCGACAGGGAACAGATACGCAGTATTTT,CASSARQGTDTQYF,TRBV6-1,TRBJ2-3,NA,TRBD1
TGTGCCAGCAGTTTAGAGTCTAGCGGCTACAATGAGCAGTTCTTC,CASSLESSGYNEQFF,TRBV27,TRBJ2-1,few,TRBD2
TGTGCCAGCAGCCAAGAGTTAGCGGGAGCGAGCACAGATACGCAGTATTTT,CASSQELAGASTDTQYF,TRBV4-2,TRBJ2-3,NA,TRBD2
TGTGCCAGCAGCAAGGGGGGGGGTGGCTACAATGAGCAGTTCTTC,CASSKGGGGYNEQFF,TRBV6-5,TRBJ2-1,NA,NA
TGCGCCAGCAGCCCTCGCGGGGGTAGGTCCTACAATGAGCAGTTCTTC,CASSPRGGRSYNEQFF,TRBV4-1,TRBJ2-1,few,TRBD2
TGTGCCAGCAGCCTAGCCGGGACTAGCTTGACCGGGGAGCTGTTTTTT,CASSLAGTSLTGELFF,TRBV7-8,TRBJ2-2,NA,TRBD2
TGCGCCAGCAGCCAAGGGAGTCTAGCGGTCACAGATACGCAGTATTTT,CASSQGSLAVTDTQYF,TRBV4-1,TRBJ2-3,many,TRBD2
TGCAGTGCTAGCGACAGCGGAGGAACAGATACGCAGTATTTT,CSASDSGGTDTQYF,TRBV20-1,TRBJ2-3,many,NA
TGCAGCGTTGCTGGACTAGCGGGCTCCTACGAGCAGTACTTC,CSVAGLAGSYEQYF,TRBV29-1,TRBJ2-7,many,TRBD2
TGTGCCAGCAGCTTAGCGAGGGGGTTCGGGGAGCAGTACTTC,CASSLARGFGEQYF,TRBV7-2,TRBJ2-7,few,NA
TGTGCCAGCAGCGTAGATGGTATGTCCGGTGGCGAGCAGTACTTC,CASSVDGMSGGEQYF,TRBV9,TRBJ2-7,many,NA
TGCAGTGCAGGGAAAAATCAGGGGAACACTGAAGCTTTCTTT,CSAGKNQGNTEAFF,TRBV20-1,TRBJ1-1,NA,NA
TGTGCCAGCAGCAGACAGGGGGATGTCGCCGAGCAGTACTTC,CASSRQGDVAEQYF,TRBV28,TRBJ2-7,few,TRBD1
TGCAGTGCTACAGGTGTGGCAGGCACATCCTACGAGCAGTACTTC,CSATGVAGTSYEQYF,TRBV20-1,TRBJ2-7,many,NA
TGTGCCAGCAGCCAATCCACGTTGGAGGCTTTCTTT,CASSQSTLEAFF,TRBV3-1,TRBJ1-1,NA,NA
TGTGCCAGCAGCCCCGATTTGATGGCGGATCGGACTAGCACAGATACGCAGTATTTT,CASSPDLMADRTSTDTQYF,TRBV7-2,TRBJ2-3,NA,NA
TGTGCCAGCAGCATGTCGACAGCTACCTACGAGCAGTACTTC,CASSMSTATYEQYF,TRBV7-2,TRBJ2-7,few,NA
TGTGCCATCAATGGTGGGGAGAGCTCCTACAATGAGCAGTTCTTC,CAINGGESSYNEQFF,TRBV10-3,TRBJ2-1,NA,NA
TGTGCCAGCGGGACCAACCTTTCACCCCTCCACTTT,CASGTNLSPLHF,TRBV28,TRBJ1-6,NA,NA
TGTGCCAGCAGCCTTTACAGTACCACTGAAGCTTTCTTT,CASSLYSTTEAFF,TRBV11-3,TRBJ1-1,once,NA
TGCAGTGCCATACAGGGTAAAGCTTTCTTT,CSAIQGKAFF,TRBV20-1,TRBJ1-1,NA,NA
TGTGCCAGCAGTGAACTACAGGGAGTGGAAAAACTGTTTTTT,CASSELQGVEKLFF,TRBV6-1,TRBJ1-4,NA,NA
TGTGCCAGCAGTCGAACGTCCCTCACAGATCAGCCCCAGCATTTT,CASSRTSLTDQPQHF,TRBV12-3/TRBV12-4,TRBJ1-5,NA,NA
TGTGCCAGCAGCCCCGGGACGGGACTCGAGCAGTACTTC,CASSPGTGLEQYF,TRBV7-3,TRBJ2-7,few,NA
TGCGCCAGCAGGCGGTCGGGAGTACACACAGATACGCAGTATTTT,CASRRSGVHTDTQYF,TRBV5-1,TRBJ2-3,many,NA
TGTGCCACCACTCCCGGGACAGGGGACACAGATACGCAGTATTTT,CATTPGTGDTDTQYF,TRBV24-1,TRBJ2-3,NA,TRBD1
TGTGCCATCAGTGGCACAGGGGGAGGCGGAACTGAAGCTTTCTTT,CAISGTGGGGTEAFF,TRBV10-3,TRBJ1-1,many,TRBD1
TGTGCCAGCAGCCAAGTCCCTGGGAGCGGGAGACCAGATACGCAGTATTTT,CASSQVPGSGRPDTQYF,TRBV4-2,TRBJ2-3,few,TRBD2
TGCAGTGCTTCGGACAGGGAACCTTTTTTGCATGGCTACACCTTC,CSASDREPFLHGYTF,TRBV20-1,TRBJ1-2,NA,TRBD1
TGTGCCAGCAGTACTAGCGGGGCTGGAGATACGCAGTATTTT,CASSTSGAGDTQYF,TRBV28,TRBJ2-3,NA,TRBD2
TGTGCCAGCAGCCGAAGCGGGCAGTCGGGCACCGGGGAGCTGTTTTTT,CASSRSGQSGTGELFF,TRBV4-2,TRBJ2-2,once,NA
TGTGCCAGCAGCCGGCCGGGACCGGCCGGGGAGCTGTTTTTT,CASSRPGPAGELFF,TRBV7-7,TRBJ2-2,NA,NA
TGTGCCAGCAGTTTCCCTAGCGGGGGCTACAATGAGCAGTTCTTC,CASSFPSGGYNEQFF,TRBV12-3/TRBV12-4,TRBJ2-1,few,TRBD2
TGTGCCAGCAGCTTAATGACAGGGGCTCGGGCCCAGCATTTT,CASSLMTGARAQHF,TRBV7-2,TRBJ1-5,NA,TRBD1
TGTGCCAGCAGCTTATTAGGGGTGGGAAATTCACCCCTCCACTTT,CASSLLGVGNSPLHF,TRBV7-2,TRBJ1-6,few,NA
TGTGCCAGCAGGGGCCCCGTGCTGGATACGCAGTATTTT,CASRGPVLDTQYF,TRBV7-2,TRBJ2-3,many,NA
TGTGCCAGCAGCAAGGACGGGGGAATCATCGCCGGGGAGCTGTTTTTT,CASSKDGGIIAGELFF,TRBV11-2,TRBJ2-2,few,NA
TGCAGCGTTAAAAAGGGGACGGGGGCCAACGTCCTGACTTTC,CSVKKGTGANVLTF,TRBV29-1,TRBJ2-6,NA,NA
TGTGCCATCAGTATGACTAGCGGGGCCGGCACCGGGGAGCTGTTTTTT,CAISMTSGAGTGELFF,TRBV10-3,TRBJ2-2,NA,TRBD2
TGCGCCAGCAGCTTGGGGGCAAGGGAGAGCCAGTACTTC,CASSLGARESQYF,TRBV5-1,TRBJ2-5,NA,NA
TGTGCCAGCAGCCCTACTAGCGGGGGGGGCGCCGGGGAGCTGTTTTTT,CASSPTSGGGAGELFF,TRBV6-6,TRBJ2-2,many,TRBD2
TGCAGTGCTAGAGTCCCACCGAGGGACATTCAGTACTTC,CSARVPPRDIQYF,TRBV20-1,TRBJ2-4,NA,NA
TGTGCCAGCACCACCGACCCCCGGGACAGGACTAACTATGGCTACACCTTC,CASTTDPRDRTNYGYTF,TRBV6-2/TRBV6-3,TRBJ1-2,few,TRBD1
TGCAGTGCTACGGGACTAGCGGGTAGCGGGGGCTCCTACAATGAGCAGTTCTTC,CSATGLAGSGGSYNEQFF,TRBV20-1,TRBJ2-1,few,TRBD2